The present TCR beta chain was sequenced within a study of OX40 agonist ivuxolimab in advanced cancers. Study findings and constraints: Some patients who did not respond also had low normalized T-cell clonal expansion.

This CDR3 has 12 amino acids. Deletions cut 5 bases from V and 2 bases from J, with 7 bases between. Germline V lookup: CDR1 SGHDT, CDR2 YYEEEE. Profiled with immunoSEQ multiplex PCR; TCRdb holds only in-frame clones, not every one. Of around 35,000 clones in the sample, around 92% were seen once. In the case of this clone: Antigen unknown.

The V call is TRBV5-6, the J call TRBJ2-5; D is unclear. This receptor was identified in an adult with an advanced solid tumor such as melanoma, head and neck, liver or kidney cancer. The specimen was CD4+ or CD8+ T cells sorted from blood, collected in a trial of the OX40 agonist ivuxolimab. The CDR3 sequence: CASSNIQETQYF. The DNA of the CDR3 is TGTGCCAGCAGTAACATTCAAGAGACCCAGTACTTC.